This T cell receptor beta chain was sequenced for a study of cytomegalovirus exposure and HLA in healthy donors. Overall study: The 120 or so validation repertoires, a later analysis reported, used the same platform as the roughly 710 first-cohort repertoires.

Per the germline V gene, CDR1 is MGHRA and CDR2 is YSYEKL. The CDR3 spans 14 residues. Trimming removed 2 bases at V and 5 bases at J, with 9 bases between. Regarding the study as a whole: Associated with cytomegalovirus, according to the listing, were 150 to 200 TCR beta chains.

Sequencing used immunoSEQ multiplex PCR; TCRdb keeps in-frame clones, though not all of them. The sample yields about 76,000 clones, approximately 95% seen once. A word on this clone: No antigen is known for it.

The source is a man aged 18 to 35 in good health and CMV-seropositive. The material sequenced was PBMCs. This chain uses TRBV4-1 with TRBJ2-2, with D perhaps matching TRBD1 (5 bases). In DNA form, the CDR3 reads TGCGCCAGCAGCCAACAGGGTCGGACCGGGGAGCTGTTTTTT. Protein product: CASSQQGRTGELFF.